The rows below give T cell receptor beta chains drawn from one sample of a study of blood T cell repertoires in COVID-19. TCRdb's copy holds only in-frame clones and misses some; the assay was immunoSEQ multiplex PCR. The sample holds fewer than 300,000 clones, about 90% seen once. The sample consisted of peripheral blood. The receptors here all came from a woman in her fifties or sixties with COVID-19, enrolled during active disease. Each CDR3 is given with its conserved first and last residue. A D gene is named only where the DNA matches it firmly. Size is omitted from some rows. Given values are once, few, many or a class for expanded clones.

cdr3_aa | j_call | v_call | clone_size | d_call
CASGAGQGRTTEAFF | TRBJ1-1 | TRBV12-5 | NA | TRBD1
CASSYWGADSPLHF | TRBJ1-6 | TRBV6-5 | NA | NA
CASSQGAVSGNTIYF | TRBJ1-3 | TRBV14 | NA | NA
CASSELAGGAYEQYF | TRBJ2-7 | TRBV6-4 | NA | TRBD2
CASSLQTGGLSYEQYF | TRBJ2-7 | TRBV27 | NA | TRBD1
CASSPTGLTGELFF | TRBJ2-2 | TRBV7-3 | NA | TRBD1
CASSRRDSLNTEAFF | TRBJ1-1 | TRBV19 | NA | TRBD1
CASSPPGQGAFNEKLFF | TRBJ1-4 | TRBV18 | NA | TRBD1
CASSLRTGEASSNEKLFF | TRBJ1-4 | TRBV4-1 | many | TRBD1
CASSWGSLGGKTQYF | TRBJ2-5 | TRBV6-2/TRBV6-3 | NA | TRBD2
CASSILNSGANVLTF | TRBJ2-6 | TRBV19 | NA | NA
CASSIGSGYSGNTIYF | TRBJ1-3 | TRBV19 | NA | NA
CATREAGGAEETQYF | TRBJ2-5 | TRBV15 | NA | TRBD2
CAWSSLTSGSTYNEQFF | TRBJ2-1 | TRBV30 | NA | TRBD2
CASSLANSYEQYF | TRBJ2-7 | TRBV5-1 | NA | NA
CATSDLRTGYGYTF | TRBJ1-2 | TRBV24-1 | once | NA
CARRLAGSSYNEQFF | TRBJ2-1 | TRBV19 | few | TRBD2
CASSQVGSLTYGYTF | TRBJ1-2 | TRBV4-1 | NA | NA
CASSQEVSGRANEKLFF | TRBJ1-4 | TRBV3-1/TRBV3-2 | NA | NA
CASSRRLGDGNEQFF | TRBJ2-1 | TRBV4-1 | NA | NA
CASSPQESYEQYF | TRBJ2-7 | TRBV18 | NA | NA
CASSLIDRDHEAFF | TRBJ1-1 | TRBV19 | NA | TRBD1
CAWSGPGTGTYEQYF | TRBJ2-7 | TRBV30 | NA | TRBD1
CASSRTGGTYEQYF | TRBJ2-7 | TRBV27 | NA | TRBD1
CATSRGLRGLSTDTQYF | TRBJ2-3 | TRBV15 | NA | NA
CASSVSGTSYNEQFF | TRBJ2-1 | TRBV9 | NA | NA
CASSRVARRETQYF | TRBJ2-5 | TRBV28 | NA | NA
CASSNRGSSTNEKLFF | TRBJ1-4 | TRBV7-6 | NA | TRBD1
CASSQGGGPETQYF | TRBJ2-5 | TRBV2 | NA | NA
CATQTPGTVGDPAYEQYF | TRBJ2-7 | TRBV10-3 | once | TRBD1
CAWSEVGETNEKLFF | TRBJ1-4 | TRBV30 | NA | NA